The 13 T cell receptor beta chains reported below all come from one sample, sequenced in a study of blood T cell repertoires in COVID-19. Method: immunoSEQ multiplex PCR; TCRdb's copy keeps in-frame clones and lacks some. The data hold approximately 100,000 clones, with 80% to 90% observed a single time. Material for sequencing was peripheral blood. The receptors stem from a woman older than 75 with acute or convalescent COVID-19.

The rearrangement uses TRBV7-6 and TRBJ1-6, with no clear D. The CDR3 loop spans 15 amino acids. V dropped 1 base and J dropped 10 bases, with 14 bases sitting between them. Germline V lookup: CDR1 SGHVS, CDR2 FNYEAQ. CDR3 protein: CASSLGSPVSSPLHF. The DNA for the CDR3 is TGTGCCAGCAGCTTAGGGTCCCCTGTGAGCTCACCCCTCCACTTT. The full variable domain, its missing parts supplied by reference TRBV7-6 and TRBJ1-6, is GAGVSQSPRYKVTKRGQDVALRCDPISGHVSLYWYRQALGQGPEFLTYFNYEAQQDKSGLPNDRFSAERPEGSISTLTIQRTEQRDSAMYRCASSLGSPVSSPLHFGNGTRLTVT.

In DNA, the CDR3 is TGTGCCAGTAGTACCGACTCCTACGTCCTGACTTTC. This sequence encodes CASSTDSYVLTF. The chain joins TRBV19 to TRBJ2-6, with D unclear. The CDR3 has 12 residues. Deletions cut 4 bases from V and 11 bases from J, with 9 bases between. The germline V gene encodes CDR1 LNHDA and CDR2 SQIVND (reference sequence).

V is TRBV6-6 and J is TRBJ2-7, with TRBD2 matching over 8 bases. With V trimmed by 4 bases and J by 7 bases, 9 bases remained unmatched. Germline V CDR1 and CDR2: MNHNY, SVGAGI (reference sequence). This CDR3 contains 14 residues. DNA for the CDR3: TGTGCCAGCAGTTTGACCTCGGGAGGGTCGGAGCAGTACTTC. Translation: CASSLTSGGSEQYF.

As to this clone: Compared with germline, one end of the junction differs, possibly owing to a read error. V is TRBV19 and J is TRBJ1-6, with TRBD1 as a possible D gene (6 bases). This CDR3 region has 15 residues. Looked up from germline, CDR1 is LNHDA and CDR2 is SQIVND (reference sequence). CDR3 in DNA: TGTGCCAGTAGAGCTGGGGGCCCGCTAAATTCTCCCCTCCACTTT. Protein product: CASRAGGPLNSPLHF.

The chain is built from TRBV25-1 and TRBJ1-1; maybe TRBD1 (6 bases). Trimming removed 4 bases at V and 0 bases at J, with 9 bases between. The germline gives CDR1 MGHDK, CDR2 SYGVNS. The CDR3 covers 14 residues. CDR3 nucleotide sequence: TGTGCCAGCAGTGGCCCAGGGGTGAACACTGAAGCTTTCTTT. Translating gives CASSGPGVNTEAFF.

This clone was found a few times. V gene TRBV7-8 combines with J gene TRBJ1-6; TRBD1 aligns across 7 bases. CDR3 length: 14 residues. V was clipped by 4 bases and J by 9 bases; unmatched bases: 6. CDR1 SGHVS and CDR2 FQNEAQ come from the germline V gene. The CDR3 region has the DNA TGTGCCAGCAGCTATGACAGGGTCTCTTCACCCCTCCACTTT. Translation gives CASSYDRVSSPLHF. The whole variable domain, filled in from reference TRBV7-8 and TRBJ1-6, reads GAGVSQSPRYKVAKRGQDVALRCDPISGHVSLFWYQQALGQGPEFLTYFQNEAQLDKSGLPSDRFFAERPEGSVSTLKIQRTQQEDSAVYLCASSYDRVSSPLHFGNGTRLTVT.

This clone was observed a handful of times. The V gene is TRBV11-2, the J gene TRBJ1-2, with TRBD1 identical over 7 bases. The J segment lost 2 bases and the V segment lost 5 bases, leaving 8 bases of the junction unmatched. Germline CDR1 reads SGHAT; CDR2 reads FQNNGV. The CDR3 is made up of 15 amino acids. CDR3 protein: CASSPRRRGNYGYTF. In DNA, the CDR3 is TGTGCCAGCAGCCCCCGTCGCAGGGGGAACTATGGCTACACCTTC.

V gene TRBV28 combines with J gene TRBJ1-5; TRBD1 might be the D (6 bases). CDR3 length equals 15 residues. Germline values: CDR1 MDHEN, CDR2 SYDVKM. V lost 8 bases and J lost 0, with 14 bases in between. The chain's CDR3 is CASRWDTYSNQPQHF. The CDR3 bases are TGTGCCAGCCGGTGGGACACCTATAGCAATCAGCCCCAGCATTTT.

The rearrangement links TRBV4-3 to TRBJ2-1, with TRBD1 identical over 7 bases. The CDR3 runs to 19 residues. The germline V gene has CDR1 LGHNA and CDR2 YSLEER. With 1 base clipped from V and 3 bases from J, the junction kept 15 bases outside the gene matches. The CDR3 protein is CASSQAGTGTRGFYNEQFF. The DNA of the CDR3 is TGCGCCAGCAGCCAAGCCGGCACCGGGACCAGGGGGTTCTACAATGAGCAGTTCTTC.

This chain links TRBV5-1 with TRBJ2-3; the D gene is possibly TRBD1 (5 bases). CDR1 and CDR2 (germline): SGHRS, YFSETQ. Trimming pared 5 bases from V and 6 bases from J, leaving 19 bases between. This CDR3 comprises 15 residues. This chain's CDR3 is CASSYPWGPSDTQYF. CDR3 coding DNA: TGCGCCAGCAGTTACCCCTGGGGCCCCAGTGATACGCAGTATTTT.

The V and J genes are TRBV7-6 and TRBJ2-2, with D unclear. There are 14 residues in the CDR3. V was trimmed by 0 bases and J by 3 bases, leaving 5 bases between them. Germline V gene lookup returns CDR1 SGHVS and CDR2 FNYEAQ. The CDR3 spells CASSLAPDTGELFF. CDR3 nucleotide sequence: TGTGCCAGCAGCTTAGCCCCGGACACCGGGGAGCTGTTTTTT.

The V gene is TRBV5-1, the J gene TRBJ2-2, with 12 bases that match TRBD2. This CDR3 contains 15 residues. CDR1 SGHRS and CDR2 YFSETQ come from the germline V gene. V was pared by 4 bases and J by 6 bases, with 4 bases of the junction left unmatched. CDR3: CASSQGTSGSGELFF. DNA of the CDR3: TGCGCCAGCAGCCAAGGGACTAGCGGGTCCGGGGAGCTGTTTTTT.

This rearrangement joins TRBV6-5 to TRBJ1-2; unclear D gene. With 0 bases removed from V and 2 bases from J, the gap between germline ends came to 13 bases. In germline, CDR1 is MNHEY, CDR2 SVGAGI. The CDR3 sequence is 16 residues long. CDR3 region: CASSYSRGNLNYGYTF. As DNA, the CDR3 is TGTGCCAGCAGTTACTCGCGCGGGAACCTAAACTATGGCTACACCTTC.